This T cell receptor beta chain was profiled in a study of blood T cells in healthy people across ages. This clonotype showed up just a few times. Its antigen is unidentified. General study findings and limits: Shifts in expanded clonotypes may have been confounded by donor CMV status, which was unknown.

Together with a sample-barcoded 5' primer, a J-beta primer mix was included in a second PCR lasting about 7 to 12 cycles. TCRdb re-derived calls from the 5' RACE reads in MiXCR, one entry per CDR3 protein. The table records some 1.8 million distinct CDR3 sequences, around 40% of them present only once. V lost 6 bases and J lost 0, with 12 bases in between. Germline assignment: CDR1 ENHRY and CDR2 SYGVKD. The CDR3 consists of 14 residues. The TCR comes from a human donor in good health. Material for sequencing was blood. The chain couples TRBV10-3 to TRBJ2-7; maybe TRBD1 (6 bases). CDR3: CAISRDKSSYEQYF. The CDR3 DNA sequence: TGTGCCATCAGCCGGGACAAGAGCTCCTACGAGCAGTACTTC.